Listed here are 23 T cell receptor beta chains from one sample, sequenced in a study of T cells in tuberculosis. The time point denotes: new active TB diagnosis, blood taken before or within 7 days of starting treatment. This table comes from immunoSEQ multiplex PCR, and its TCRdb copy is limited to in-frame clones, with some not included. Of tens of thousands of clones listed, approximately 90% are singletons. Here the sequenced sample was PBMCs, taken at tuberculosis diagnosis. Receptors originate from an adult with tuberculosis.

The CDR3 region is CASSQESWTGLYNEKLFF. The CDR3 bases are TGTGCCAGCAGCCAAGAGTCCTGGACAGGCTTGTATAATGAAAAACTGTTTTTT. This chain uses TRBV4-2 with TRBJ1-4, with 7 positions matching TRBD1. Germline trimming cut 0 bases from V and 4 bases from J; bases unmatched to any gene: 11. Germline loops: CDR1 LGHNA, CDR2 YNFKEQ. The CDR3 is 18 residues long.

This rearrangement joins TRBV30 to TRBJ1-5; unclear D gene. Germline V lookup: CDR1 GTSNPN, CDR2 SVGIG (reference sequence). This CDR3 is built from 14 residues. Trimming took 2 bases from V and 1 from J, leaving 9 bases between them. This chain's CDR3 is CAWSRTGSNQPQHF. The CDR3 nucleotides read TGTGCCTGGAGTCGGACTGGGAGCAATCAGCCCCAGCATTTT.

CDR3 residues: CASSQTGDLNTEAFF. The CDR3, as DNA: TGTGCCAGCAGCCAGACAGGAGACCTGAACACTGAAGCTTTCTTT. V gene TRBV27 combines with J gene TRBJ1-1, with D possibly matching TRBD1 (6 bases). The V end was cut by 6 bases, the J end by 0 bases, with 14 bases between. This CDR3 is built from 15 residues. Germline V gene sequence: CDR1 MNHEY, CDR2 SMNVEV (reference sequence).

This rearrangement joins TRBV11-2 to TRBJ1-2, with TRBD1 matching over 8 bases. V lost 4 bases to trimming and J lost 4 bases; unmatched junction nucleotides: 11. The CDR3 sequence is 16 residues long. The germline V gene has CDR1 SGHAT and CDR2 FQNNGV. The CDR3 DNA is TGTGCCAGCAGCTCCCGACCGGCGGACAGGGTCTATGGCTACACCTTC. Protein sequence: CASSSRPADRVYGYTF.

J is TRBJ1-5 and V is TRBV2; TRBD1 aligns across 7 bases. Trimming removed 6 bases from V and 3 bases from J; junction bases left unmatched: 5. The CDR3 contains 14 residues. From germline, CDR1 is SNHLY and CDR2 FYNNEI. The CDR3 region is CASRQGRNNQPQHF. The DNA for the CDR3 is TGTGCCAGCAGACAGGGGAGAAACAATCAGCCCCAGCATTTT.

The chain employs TRBV6-1 and TRBJ2-7, with 10 bases fitting TRBD1. V lost 11 bases, J lost 6 bases, and 7 bases stayed unmatched. CDR3 length: 12 residues. The germline V gene has CDR1 MNHNS and CDR2 SASEGT. CDR3 amino acids: CASGTGAFEQYF. Here the CDR3 DNA reads TGTGCCTCCGGGACAGGGGCTTTCGAGCAGTACTTC.

The V and J genes are TRBV5-1 and TRBJ1-2; unclear D gene. Germline CDR1 reads SGHRS; CDR2 reads YFSETQ. V gave up 0 bases and J gave up 6 bases, with 9 bases separating them. The CDR3 runs to 13 residues. CDR3 nucleotide sequence: TGCGCCAGCAGCTTGGCGCAGGTTGATGGCTACACCTTC. Encoded protein: CASSLAQVDGYTF.

The CDR3 DNA reads as TGTGCCAGCAGCTTAGGGACAGGGCCGGCCCCTTTCTTGAACACTGAAGCTTTCTTT. Translating it yields CASSLGTGPAPFLNTEAFF. This chain links TRBV7-8 with TRBJ1-1; TRBD1 matches at 8 bases. The CDR3 runs 19 residues. The V segment lost 1 base and the J segment 0 bases; nucleotides outside the gene matches: 13. The germline V gene has CDR1 SGHVS and CDR2 FQNEAQ. Using reference TRBV7-8 and TRBJ1-1 for the parts outside the CDR3, the full variable domain is GAGVSQSPRYKVAKRGQDVALRCDPISGHVSLFWYQQALGQGPEFLTYFQNEAQLDKSGLPSDRFFAERPEGSVSTLKIQRTQQEDSAVYLCASSLGTGPAPFLNTEAFFGQGTRLTVV.

This clone was detected once. The chain employs TRBV29-1 and TRBJ1-3; 10 bases are shared with TRBD1. From germline, CDR1 is SQVTM and CDR2 ANQGSEA. This CDR3 contains 15 residues. Unmatched junction bases numbered 5, after V lost 5 bases and J lost 1 base. The CDR3 DNA follows: TGCAGCGTTAAAGGGACAGGGGATTCTGGAAACACCATATATTTT. This codes for CSVKGTGDSGNTIYF.

This chain links TRBV28 with TRBJ1-5; D remains ambiguous. The CDR3 length is 15 residues. Germline loops: CDR1 MDHEN, CDR2 SYDVKM. Between the trimmed V and J ends, which lost 1 base and 7 bases, there was a span of 14 bases. The CDR3: CASSLYRDRDQPQHF. The CDR3 DNA is TGTGCCAGCAGTTTATACCGGGATCGTGACCAGCCCCAGCATTTT.

CDR3 protein: CASSHSTALAYEQYF. The DNA of the CDR3 is TGCGCCAGCAGCCACTCGACAGCGCTAGCCTACGAGCAGTACTTC. This chain uses TRBV4-3 with TRBJ2-7, with D possibly matching TRBD1 (5 bases). The CDR3 is 15 amino acids. The ends were cut back, 3 bases at V and 2 bases at J, with 14 bases in the middle. From germline, CDR1 is LGHNA and CDR2 YSLEER.

V is TRBV29-1 and J is TRBJ1-1; 8 bases fit TRBD1. CDR1 is SQVTM, CDR2 ANQGSEA, per germline. V shed 2 bases, J shed 4 bases, and the junction held 9 bases outside the gene matches. CDR3 length equals 15 residues. Here the CDR3 DNA reads TGCAGCGTTGAACGAAATGACAGGGGCGGCACTGAAGCTTTCTTT. Protein product: CSVERNDRGGTEAFF.

V is TRBV5-4 and J is TRBJ2-1, with TRBD2 matching 11 bases. In germline, CDR1 is SGHNT, CDR2 YYREEE (reference sequence). V was pared by 6 bases and J by 0 bases, with 17 bases of the junction left unmatched. The CDR3 sequence is 20 residues long. CDR3 residues: CASTPRGSGGAGGSYNEQFF. CDR3 nucleotides: TGTGCCAGCACCCCCCGTGGTAGCGGGGGGGCCGGGGGCTCCTACAATGAGCAGTTCTTC.

The V and J genes are TRBV9 and TRBJ2-3; tentatively, D is TRBD2 (5 bases). CDR3 size: 14 residues. V was cut by 2 bases and J by 4 bases, with 11 bases left in between. Per the germline V gene, CDR1 is SGDLS and CDR2 is YYNGEE. The CDR3 region is CASSVGSVADTQYF. The CDR3 DNA reads as TGTGCCAGCAGCGTCGGTAGCGTCGCAGATACGCAGTATTTT.

As concerns this clone: The sample holds other DNA sequences that translate to the same CDR3. V gene TRBV5-1 combines with J gene TRBJ2-3; TRBD1 matches at 8 bases. Germline V gives CDR1 SGHRS, CDR2 YFSETQ. The CDR3 is made up of 12 amino acids. J lost 4 bases, V lost 5 bases, and 0 bases had no gene match. CDR3 sequence: CASRQGADTQYF. The DNA for the CDR3 is TGCGCCAGCAGACAGGGGGCAGATACGCAGTATTTT.

The chain is built from TRBV5-1 and TRBJ1-2, with unresolved D. Per the germline V gene, CDR1 is SGHRS and CDR2 is YFSETQ. Trimming removed 0 bases at V and 3 bases at J, with 9 bases between. The CDR3 spans 14 residues. CDR3 residues: CASSLATLDYGYTF. The CDR3 DNA reads as TGCGCCAGCAGCTTGGCGACATTGGACTATGGCTACACCTTC.

The chain employs TRBV6-5 and TRBJ2-3; 9 bases are shared with TRBD2. The germline V gene encodes CDR1 MNHEY and CDR2 SVGAGI. The V gene end was trimmed by 6 bases and the J gene end by 5 bases; junction bases not matched to a gene: 9. This CDR3 contains 15 residues. The CDR3 nucleotides read TGTGCCAGCAGCCCCCGGGCGGGGGGGAAAGATACGCAGTATTTT. Translation: CASSPRAGGKDTQYF.

This chain connects TRBV11-2 to TRBJ1-2; a weak D match, TRBD1 (5 bases). This CDR3 contains 16 residues. The germline V gene encodes CDR1 SGHAT and CDR2 FQNNGV. The V end lost 3 bases, the J end lost 6 bases, and 20 bases lay between the germline ends. The CDR3 nucleotides are TGTGCCAGCAGCTTCGGCGGGGCTAACAGCGGTGATGGCTACACCTTC. Encoded protein: CASSFGGANSGDGYTF.

The chain carries TRBV6-6 and TRBJ2-1, with TRBD1 identical over 7 bases. Germline values: CDR1 MNHNY, CDR2 SVGAGI (reference sequence). Trimming took 4 bases from V and 4 from J; bases not matched to a gene: 10. The CDR3 contains 16 residues. The CDR3 nucleotides are TGTGCCAGCAGTTCAGCCGGGACAGCTTATTACAATGAGCAGTTCTTC. Protein: CASSSAGTAYYNEQFF.

This clone was seen more than once but under ten times. The rearrangement links TRBV6-6 to TRBJ2-2, with 8 bases identical to TRBD2. The trim removed 6 bases at V and 5 bases at J, leaving 8 bases unmatched. This CDR3 is 15 amino acids long. Germline V gene lookup returns CDR1 MNHNY and CDR2 SVGAGI (reference sequence). CDR3 sequence reads: CASRRTQRGTGELFF. The CDR3 coding sequence is TGTGCCAGCAGACGAACCCAGCGGGGGACCGGGGAGCTGTTTTTT.

CDR3 DNA: TGCGCCAGCAGTACCCTAGCGGGGGGGGTGAATGAGCAGTTCTTC. Its translation: CASSTLAGGVNEQFF. V is TRBV4-3 and J is TRBJ2-1; 12 bases map to TRBD2. Germline CDR1 and CDR2: LGHNA and YSLEER. The trim removed 6 bases at V and 7 bases at J, leaving 7 bases unmatched. The CDR3 sequence is 15 residues long.

The V call is TRBV5-6, the J call TRBJ2-7; weak D call: TRBD1 (6 bases). V dropped 3 bases and J dropped 5 bases, with 9 bases sitting between them. The germline V gene encodes CDR1 SGHDT and CDR2 YYEEEE. CDR3 length: 12 residues. The CDR3, as DNA: TGTGCCAGCAGCTGGTCAGGGGACGAGCAGTACGTC. Translating gives CASSWSGDEQYV.

V usage is TRBV2 and J usage is TRBJ2-7, with TRBD2 as a possible D gene (7 bases). This CDR3 has 13 amino acids. CDR1 SNHLY and CDR2 FYNNEI come from the germline V gene. The V and J ends lost 4 bases and 3 bases respectively, with 10 bases between them. CDR3 DNA sequence: TGTGCCAGCAGTGGAGGGGGGGTCTACGAGCAGTACGTC. This translates into CASSGGGVYEQYV.